The 19 T cell receptor beta chains presented below share a single source sample, sequenced in a study of T cells expressing NK-cell markers. TCRdb re-analyzed the 5' RACE reads; it lists each CDR3 protein once, without DNA. The listing contains 130,000 to 150,000 distinct CDR3 sequences. The sequencing input was blood T cells: a sorted CD56 or NKG2C T cell subset, CD4+ or CD8+ T cells, or bulk PBMC T cells (not recorded which). These receptors were obtained from a young man in good health.

The chain couples TRBV29-1 to TRBJ1-1. This CDR3 has 12 amino acids. CDR1 is SQVTM and CDR2 is ANQGSEA in the germline V gene. CDR3 region: CSVGTVNTEAFF.

CDR3 sequence: CATRGTGEETQYF. The chain couples TRBV24-1 to TRBJ2-5; lacking DNA, the TRBD1 call made by TCRdb goes unchecked. The CDR3 consists of 13 residues. In germline, CDR1 is KGHDR, CDR2 SFDVKD.

The genes are TRBV27 and TRBJ2-7; TCRdb names TRBD2, which stays unverified in the absence of DNA. The CDR3 spans 14 residues. CDR1 and CDR2 (germline): MNHEY, SMNVEV (reference sequence). CDR3 region: CASSLRLAAYEQYF.

This chain joins TRBV4-3 and TRBJ1-4; TCRdb calls TRBD1, which cannot be checked without DNA. The CDR3 is 16 amino acids. Germline CDR1 reads LGHNA; CDR2 reads YSLEER. CDR3 region: CASSQDVGTDNEKLFF.

V is TRBV7-6 and J is TRBJ2-1; TCRdb's assignment of TRBD2 cannot be checked, as there is no DNA. The CDR3 contains 15 residues. CDR1 is SGHVS, CDR2 FNYEAQ, per germline. CDR3 loop: CASSPTGTRPNEQFF.

V and J are TRBV30 and TRBJ2-7; TCRdb proposes TRBD2, but this gene call is untestable without DNA. The CDR3 is 17 amino acids. Germline CDR1 is GTSNPN and CDR2 is SVGIG (reference sequence). The CDR3 reads CAWRENRGLTGVYEQYF.

The chain joins TRBV27 to TRBJ2-7. The CDR3 runs 11 residues. Germline V gene lookup returns CDR1 MNHEY and CDR2 SMNVEV (reference sequence). This CDR3 is CASRRLNEQYF.

This sequence joins TRBV7-9 and TRBJ2-4; TCRdb lists TRBD1, though no DNA is available to test this call. This CDR3 contains 13 residues. CDR1 is SEHNR and CDR2 is FQNEAQ in the germline V gene (reference sequence). CDR3 protein: CASSLTGSGIQYF. The full variable domain, with the rest looked up from reference TRBV7-9 and TRBJ2-4, is DTGVSQNPRHKITKRGQNVTFRCDPISEHNRLYWYRQTLGQGPEFLTYFQNEAQLEKSRLLSDRFSAERPKGSFSTLEIQRTEQGDSAMYLCASSLTGSGIQYFGAGTRLSVL.

The V call is TRBV7-9, the J call TRBJ2-5; there is no DNA to check the TCRdb D call of TRBD1. CDR3 length: 14 residues. Looked up from germline, CDR1 is SEHNR and CDR2 is FQNEAQ (reference sequence). The CDR3 loop is CASSQVDRQETQYF.

The chain uses TRBV15 and TRBJ2-5; TCRdb's D gene call, TRBD1, goes unchecked for lack of DNA. This CDR3 spans 18 amino acids. Germline V gene sequence: CDR1 LNHNV, CDR2 YYDKDF (reference sequence). CDR3 amino acids: CATSREGPGQGIPETQYF.

The chain carries TRBV11-1 and TRBJ2-1; TCRdb proposes TRBD2, but this gene call is untestable without DNA. Germline V CDR1 and CDR2: SGHAT, FQDESV (reference sequence). The CDR3 spans 19 residues. The CDR3 region is CASSSSRLGTSGRVSEQFF.

V gene TRBV12-3 or TRBV12-4 combines with J gene TRBJ2-2; TCRdb's assignment of TRBD2 cannot be checked, as there is no DNA. CDR3 length: 16 residues. The CDR3 loop is CASPLNSVANTGELFF.

The chain combines TRBV23-1 with TRBJ1-5; with no DNA, the TCRdb D assignment of TRBD1 cannot be verified. TRBV23-1 is classed as an ORF, of uncertain function. CDR3 size: 18 residues. This CDR3 is CATLKYHRDSYSNQPQHF.

The chain couples TRBV4-1 to TRBJ2-1. Per germline, CDR1 MGHRA and CDR2 YSYEKL. The CDR3 is 16 amino acids. CDR3 sequence: CASSQELQSSYNEQFF.

This rearrangement joins TRBV30 to TRBJ2-1; the TCRdb call, TRBD1, lacks DNA for checking. Germline CDR1 is GTSNPN and CDR2 is SVGIG (reference sequence). The CDR3 runs 15 residues. CDR3 sequence: CAWREQGFSYNEQFF.

The chain uses TRBV19 and TRBJ2-1; TCRdb returns TRBD2, unconfirmable since there is no DNA. CDR3 length: 16 residues. Germline V gene data show CDR1 as LNHDA and CDR2 as SQIVND (reference sequence). CDR3 loop: CASSPQAAASYNEQFF.

The CDR3 protein is CAWSGGAGEQFF. This rearrangement joins TRBV30 to TRBJ2-1; TCRdb designates TRBD2, a call that cannot be tested without DNA. This CDR3 is 12 amino acids long. Germline CDR1 GTSNPN, CDR2 SVGIG (reference sequence). The full variable domain, completed using reference TRBV30 and TRBJ2-1, is SQTIHQWPATLVQPVGSPLSLECTVEGTSNPNLYWYRQAAGRGLQLLFYSVGIGQISSEVPQNLSASRPQDRQFILSSKKLLLSDSGFYLCAWSGGAGEQFFGPGTRLTVL.

This chain joins TRBV9 and TRBJ1-1; no DNA is available, so the TRBD1 call from TCRdb remains unchecked. The CDR3 spans 15 residues. Germline V gene lookup returns CDR1 SGDLS and CDR2 YYNGEE. CDR3 in amino acids: CASSLRTGAYTEAFF.

This chain uses TRBV11-2 with TRBJ2-5. This CDR3 has 19 amino acids. The germline V gene encodes CDR1 SGHAT and CDR2 FQNNGV. The CDR3 is CASSLDRTAMAGLRETQYF. Drawing the rest from reference TRBV11-2 and TRBJ2-5, the complete variable domain is EAGVAQSPRYKIIEKRQSVAFWCNPISGHATLYWYQQILGQGPKLLIQFQNNGVVDDSQLPKDRFSAERLKGVDSTLKIQPAKLEDSAVYLCASSLDRTAMAGLRETQYFGPGTRLLVL.